These 30 T cell receptor beta chains share one sample of origin, sequenced in a study of cytomegalovirus exposure and HLA in healthy donors. The PCR had 60 Vbeta and 13 Jbeta primers. Assay used: immunoSEQ multiplex PCR; TCRdb lists only in-frame clones, some missing. The sample records 95,000 to 150,000 clones, 75% being singletons. The sample comprised PBMCs. These TCRs come from a woman between 45 and 65 years old in good health and CMV-seronegative.

V and J are TRBV27 and TRBJ2-5, with a possible D match to TRBD1 (5 bases). The DNA matches TRBJ2-7 better at its end, which makes the J call doubtful. The germline CDR1 and CDR2 sequences are MNHEY and SMNVEV (reference sequence). The CDR3 length is 14 residues. The DNA for the CDR3 is TGTGCCAGCAGTTTAACCGTTCAGGGCCACGAGCAGTACTTC. Protein sequence: CASSLTVQGHEQYF.

Only one count was recorded for this clone. This rearrangement joins TRBV2 to TRBJ1-5; D may be TRBD1 (6 bases). The germline gives CDR1 SNHLY, CDR2 FYNNEI. CDR3 length: 14 residues. V lost 8 bases and J lost 6, with 17 bases in between. The CDR3 protein is CASEPQGYGQPQHF. The CDR3 DNA follows: TGTGCCAGCGAACCACAGGGTTACGGTCAGCCCCAGCATTTT.

CDR3 coding DNA: TGTGCAAGTCGCTTAGCGGGGACTAGCGAGCACTACAATGAGCAGTTCTTC. Protein product: CASRLAGTSEHYNEQFF. The rearrangement uses TRBV12-2 and TRBJ2-1; the table's D call, TRBD2, was not checked against the DNA. TRBV12-2 corresponds to a pseudogene. The CDR3 consists of 17 residues.

This chain connects TRBV25-1 to TRBJ1-4; a weak D match, TRBD1 (5 bases). Germline values: CDR1 MGHDK, CDR2 SYGVNS. Between the trimmed V and J ends, which lost 1 base and 8 bases, there was a span of 14 bases. The CDR3 is 15 amino acids. DNA of the CDR3: TGTGCCAGCAGTGAATGGGGGGGTATGAAGGAAAAACTGTTTTTT. Encoded protein: CASSEWGGMKEKLFF.

Details on this clone: One end of the junction fails to match germline, which may point to a read error. CDR3 residues: CASSVGLAGGPDTRYF. The CDR3, as DNA: TGTGCCAGCAGCGTGGGCCTAGCGGGAGGCCCAGATACGCGGTATTTT. This rearrangement joins TRBV9 to TRBJ2-3; 11 bases line up with TRBD2. This CDR3 contains 16 residues. CDR1 SGDLS and CDR2 YYNGEE come from the germline V gene.

The chain joins TRBV28 to TRBJ2-1, with 9 bases lining up with TRBD2. Germline lookup yields CDR1 MDHEN and CDR2 SYDVKM. The CDR3 has 16 residues. The V segment lost 5 bases and the J segment 10 bases; nucleotides outside the gene matches: 15. The CDR3 reads CASSHPLSGRVFEQFF. The CDR3 nucleotides read TGTGCCAGCAGTCACCCCCTTAGCGGGAGAGTCTTCGAGCAGTTCTTC.

This clone was seen a single time. The chain recombines TRBV7-9 with TRBJ1-1; TRBD1 might be the D (6 bases). The CDR3 covers 17 residues. Trimming took 1 base from V and 3 from J, leaving 18 bases between them. CDR1 is SEHNR and CDR2 is FQNEAQ in the germline V gene (reference sequence). This CDR3 reads CASSLDLGGGPDTEAFF. The CDR3 DNA sequence: TGTGCCAGCAGCTTAGATTTAGGGGGAGGGCCGGACACTGAAGCTTTCTTT.

The chain uses TRBV9 and TRBJ2-7, with 10 bases matching TRBD2. The length of the CDR3 is 14 residues. Germline V lookup: CDR1 SGDLS, CDR2 YYNGEE. Trimming cost V 4 bases and J 3 bases; bases outside gene matches: 4. CDR3 protein: CASSRTSGNYEQYF. The CDR3 DNA reads as TGTGCCAGCAGCCGGACTAGCGGAAACTACGAGCAGTACTTC.

The V call is TRBV5-5, the J call TRBJ2-7; the D gene is possibly TRBD2 (6 bases). This CDR3 has 14 residues. The V and J ends lost 2 bases and 6 bases respectively, with 15 bases between them. The germline CDR1 and CDR2 sequences are SGHKS and YYEKEE (reference sequence). CDR3 nucleotide sequence: TGTGCCAGCAGCTTAGGAGGGTCTCTATCCGAGCAGTACTTC. Protein product: CASSLGGSLSEQYF.

About this clone: A read error may account for a junction end that differs from germline. The chain carries TRBV7-7 and TRBJ2-1; 7 bases are shared with TRBD2. Germline CDR1 and CDR2: SSHAT and FNYEAQ (reference sequence). CDR3 length equals 15 residues. CDR3 sequence reads: CASSLTAGAFNEQFF. CDR3 in DNA: TGTGCTAGCAGCTTAACCGCGGGAGCTTTCAATGAGCAGTTCTTC.

V and J are TRBV7-6 and TRBJ1-1; 7 positions match TRBD1. Per germline, CDR1 SGHVS and CDR2 FNYEAQ. The CDR3 has 16 residues. The ends lost 1 base at V and 1 base at J; junction bases unmatched: 6. The CDR3 DNA reads as TGTGCCAGCAGCTTAGGGGGCACAGGGGCGAACACTGAAGCTTTCTTT. Amino acid sequence: CASSLGGTGANTEAFF.

V usage is TRBV28 and J usage is TRBJ1-1; 7 positions agree with TRBD1. The V and J ends lost 2 bases and 4 bases, in that order; junction bases with no gene match: 10. This CDR3 contains 16 residues. CDR1 and CDR2 from the germline V gene are MDHEN and SYDVKM. In DNA, the CDR3 is TGTGCCAGCAGTTTAAGTAGGTACAGGGGAAGCACTGAAGCTTTCTTT. It codes for CASSLSRYRGSTEAFF.

The rearrangement uses TRBV28 and TRBJ2-7; perhaps D is TRBD1 or TRBD2 (6 bases each). Between the trimmed V and J ends, which lost 6 bases and 0 bases, there was a span of 15 bases. This CDR3 comprises 15 residues. Germline V CDR1 and CDR2: MDHEN, SYDVKM. CDR3 DNA: TGTGCCAGCAGCTTAGGGGGGACGCCCTCCTACGAGCAGTACTTC. Amino acids: CASSLGGTPSYEQYF.

This clone has a handful of counts. The chain links TRBV4-1 to TRBJ2-1; 16 positions agree with TRBD2. The CDR3 extends over 21 amino acids. Germline loops: CDR1 MGHRA, CDR2 YSYEKL. V was clipped by 5 bases and J by 8 bases; unmatched bases: 21. The CDR3 DNA reads TGCGCCAGCAGCACGAAGCCGGGACTAGCGGGAGGGCCCGGGGTAGGCGATGAGCAGTTCTTC. This gives the protein CASSTKPGLAGGPGVGDEQFF.

Points on this clone: The junction and the germline gene differ at one end; a read error may be behind it. The genes are TRBV27 and TRBJ2-7, with TRBD1 matching over 8 bases. CDR1 and CDR2 from the germline V gene are MNHEY and SMNVEV (reference sequence). The CDR3 consists of 12 residues. CDR3 protein: CASSFSGQGSHF. The CDR3 nucleotides are TGTGCCAGCAGTTTCAGCGGACAGGGTAGCCACTTC.

The CDR3 region has the DNA TGTGCCAGCAGCTTAGAGGGGGGTACCTACAATGAGCAGTTCTTC. Protein sequence: CASSLEGGTYNEQFF. This chain links TRBV11-3 with TRBJ2-1, with D maybe TRBD2 (6 bases). Trimming shortened V by 0 bases and J by 2 bases, and 8 bases separated the two germline ends. CDR3 length: 15 residues. Germline V lookup: CDR1 SGHNT, CDR2 YENEEA.

The J gene is TRBJ1-5, the V gene TRBV5-1, with TRBD1 identical over 7 bases. The CDR3 has 15 residues. V gave up 6 bases and J gave up 5 bases; unmatched junction bases: 11. Germline CDR1 and CDR2: SGHRS and YFSETQ. The CDR3 region has the DNA TGCGCCAGCATTCGGAGGGGGCTCTGGGATCAGCCCCAGCATTTT. Translated: CASIRRGLWDQPQHF.

V is TRBV20-1 and J is TRBJ1-1; D is unresolved. The length of the CDR3 is 11 residues. The V end was cut by 3 bases, the J end by 8 bases, with 10 bases between. CDR1 DFQATT and CDR2 SNEGSKA come from the germline V gene (reference sequence). The CDR3 DNA is TGCAGTGCTAGCGTTCGGGGAGAAGCTTTCTTT. It yields the protein CSASVRGEAFF.

This clone was seen a handful of times. J is TRBJ2-7 and V is TRBV28; D possibly corresponds to TRBD2 (7 bases). In germline, CDR1 is MDHEN, CDR2 SYDVKM. Trimming removed 9 bases from V and 0 bases from J, with 18 bases in between. This CDR3 spans 15 amino acids. CDR3 sequence reads: CASSPGGGSSYEQYF. The CDR3 nucleotides are TGTGCCAGTTCCCCGGGGGGCGGGAGCTCCTACGAGCAGTACTTC.

This chain links TRBV19 with TRBJ2-1, with D perhaps matching TRBD2 (6 bases). The V gene's germline CDR1 is LNHDA and CDR2 SQIVND (reference sequence). The CDR3 covers 13 residues. V lost 9 bases and J lost 4, with 13 bases in between. CDR3 nucleotides: TGTGCCAGCCGGGACTTTTCTTACAATGAGCAGTTCTTC. It yields the protein CASRDFSYNEQFF.

A note on this clone: Germline and junction disagree at one end, which may indicate a read error. The chain links TRBV7-9 to TRBJ2-7, with D possibly being TRBD2 (6 bases). The CDR3 length is 15 residues. Germline V gene sequence: CDR1 SEHNR, CDR2 FQNEAQ (reference sequence). CDR3 protein: CSSSLEGGTPAEQYF. CDR3 nucleotides: TGTTCCAGCAGCTTAGAAGGAGGGACTCCCGCCGAGCAGTACTTC.

V usage is TRBV20-1 and J usage is TRBJ1-3; tentative D call: TRBD1 (5 bases). CDR1 is DFQATT and CDR2 is SNEGSKA in the germline V gene (reference sequence). The CDR3 is 8 residues long. Trimming left V 7 bases short and J 16 bases short, with 11 bases between. CDR3 coding DNA: TGCAGTGTCGGGGGACCCTATTTT. This encodes CSVGGPYF.

The chain links TRBV6-5 to TRBJ2-1; D is uncertain. This CDR3 contains 14 residues. CDR1 and CDR2 (germline): MNHEY, SVGAGI. V lost 9 bases and J 5 bases, leaving 17 bases between the germline ends. Here the CDR3 reads CASQVTAAHNEQFF. DNA of the CDR3: TGTGCCAGTCAAGTTACGGCGGCTCACAATGAGCAGTTCTTC.

CDR3 coding DNA: TGTGCCAGTAGTATCCTAGCGGGAGTCAATGAGCAGTTCTTC. Encoded protein: CASSILAGVNEQFF. The chain links TRBV19 to TRBJ2-1, with 10 bases identical to TRBD2. The V segment lost 3 bases and the J segment 6 bases; nucleotides outside the gene matches: 2. The germline V gene has CDR1 LNHDA and CDR2 SQIVND (reference sequence). The CDR3 has 14 residues.

The chain joins TRBV19 to TRBJ1-2; D uncertain. V was shortened by 9 bases and J by 0 bases, with 17 bases between the two germline ends. The CDR3 totals 15 residues. CDR1 and CDR2 (germline): LNHDA, SQIVND (reference sequence). CDR3 DNA: TGTGCCAGCTCACCGGGATCACGAGCTAACTATGGCTACACCTTC. Translating it yields CASSPGSRANYGYTF.

Concerning this clone itself: This CDR3 is missing its conserved last phenylalanine or tryptophan, likely due to a read error. This sequence joins TRBV6-1 and TRBJ1-2; 9 bases match TRBD1. V dropped 1 base and J dropped 4; count of bases not matched to a gene: 7. The germline V gene has CDR1 MNHNS and CDR2 SASEGT. The CDR3 sequence is 16 residues long. The CDR3 sequence: CASSEGTGAESYGYTS. CDR3 nucleotide sequence: TGTGCCAGCAGTGAAGGGACAGGGGCGGAGAGCTATGGCTACACCTCC.

The V and J genes are TRBV7-9 and TRBJ1-6; the match to TRBD1 covers 7 bases. CDR1 and CDR2 (germline): SEHNR, FQNEAQ (reference sequence). CDR3 length: 14 residues. V gave up 4 bases and J gave up 9 bases; unmatched junction bases: 6. The CDR3 region is CASSSEGAGSPLHF. The CDR3 coding sequence is TGTGCCAGCAGCTCAGAGGGGGCCGGTTCACCCCTCCACTTT.

The chain combines TRBV29-1 with TRBJ2-5, with TRBD2 matching over 7 bases. V lost 3 bases to trimming and J lost 11 bases; unmatched junction nucleotides: 12. CDR1 is SQVTM and CDR2 is ANQGSEA in the germline V gene. CDR3 length equals 13 residues. CDR3 loop: CSVEGEGGLEQYF. CDR3 sequence (DNA): TGCAGCGTTGAGGGGGAGGGTGGTTTAGAGCAGTACTTC.

The chain uses TRBV28 and TRBJ1-5; D is undetermined. Germline CDR1 and CDR2: MDHEN and SYDVKM. The germline V and J ends were trimmed by 9 bases and 4 bases, with 10 bases remaining between them. This CDR3 comprises 12 residues. The CDR3 sequence is CASTQRNQPQHF. Here the CDR3 DNA reads TGTGCCAGTACTCAGAGGAATCAGCCCCAGCATTTT.

The V and J genes are TRBV15 and TRBJ2-7, with TRBD1 matching over 9 bases. CDR3 length: 15 amino acids. Germline loops: CDR1 LNHNV, CDR2 YYDKDF (reference sequence). V lost 5 bases, J lost 3 bases, and 8 bases stayed unmatched. DNA for the CDR3: TGTGCCACCAGCCGCGGTGGGGACAGGGTCTACGAGCAGTACTTC. Protein product: CATSRGGDRVYEQYF.